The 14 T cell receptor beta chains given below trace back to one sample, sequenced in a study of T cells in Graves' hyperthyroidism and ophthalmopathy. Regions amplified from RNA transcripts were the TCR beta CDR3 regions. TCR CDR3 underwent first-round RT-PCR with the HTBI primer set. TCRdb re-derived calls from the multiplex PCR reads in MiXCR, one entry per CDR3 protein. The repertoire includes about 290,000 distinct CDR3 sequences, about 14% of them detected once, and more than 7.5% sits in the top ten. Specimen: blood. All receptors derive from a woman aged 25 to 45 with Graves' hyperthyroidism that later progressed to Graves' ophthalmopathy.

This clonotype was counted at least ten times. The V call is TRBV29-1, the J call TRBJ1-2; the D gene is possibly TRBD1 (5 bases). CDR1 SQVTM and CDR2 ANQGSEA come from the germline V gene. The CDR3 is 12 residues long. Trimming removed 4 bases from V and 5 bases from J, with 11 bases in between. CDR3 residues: CSVVSGGYGYTF. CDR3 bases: TGCAGCGTTGTGTCGGGGGGGTATGGCTACACCTTC.

The CDR3 loop is CASSIAQGRGQPQHF. The CDR3 DNA reads as TGTGCCAGTAGTATAGCTCAGGGGAGAGGACAGCCCCAGCATTTT. The V call is TRBV19, the J call TRBJ1-5; the D gene is possibly TRBD1 (6 bases). Per the germline V gene, CDR1 is LNHDA and CDR2 is SQIVND (reference sequence). The V and J ends lost 1 base and 7 bases respectively, with 14 bases between them. This CDR3 comprises 15 residues.

The CDR3 region is CASSLDGAASTDTQYF. CDR3 nucleotide sequence: TGTGCCAGCAGCCTCGACGGGGCAGCTAGCACAGATACGCAGTATTTT. The chain employs TRBV6-2 or TRBV6-3 and TRBJ2-3, with D perhaps being TRBD1 or TRBD2 (5 bases each). V lost 6 bases and J lost 0, with 16 bases in between. The CDR3 is 16 amino acids. Germline V gene data show CDR1 as MNHEY and CDR2 as SVGEGT.

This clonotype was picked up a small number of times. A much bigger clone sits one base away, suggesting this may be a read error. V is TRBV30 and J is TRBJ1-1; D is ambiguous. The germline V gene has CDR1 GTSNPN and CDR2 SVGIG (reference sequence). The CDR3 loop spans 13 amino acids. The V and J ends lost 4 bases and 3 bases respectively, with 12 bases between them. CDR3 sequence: CAWMDGRDTEAFF. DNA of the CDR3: TGTGCCTGGATGGACGGTCGAGACACTGAAGCTTTCTTT.

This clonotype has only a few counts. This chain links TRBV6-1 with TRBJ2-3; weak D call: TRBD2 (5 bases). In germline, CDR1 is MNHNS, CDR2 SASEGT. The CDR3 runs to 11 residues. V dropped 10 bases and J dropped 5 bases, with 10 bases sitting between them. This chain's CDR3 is CATESGDTQYF. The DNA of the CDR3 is TGTGCCACCGAAAGCGGAGATACGCAGTATTTT.

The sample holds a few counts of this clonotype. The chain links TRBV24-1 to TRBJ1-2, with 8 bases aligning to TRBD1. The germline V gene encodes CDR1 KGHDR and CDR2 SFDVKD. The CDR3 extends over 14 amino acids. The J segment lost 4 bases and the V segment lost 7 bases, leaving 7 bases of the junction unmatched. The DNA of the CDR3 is TGTGCCACCAGCCCGACAGGGGAGGGCTATGGCTACACCTTC. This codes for CATSPTGEGYGYTF.

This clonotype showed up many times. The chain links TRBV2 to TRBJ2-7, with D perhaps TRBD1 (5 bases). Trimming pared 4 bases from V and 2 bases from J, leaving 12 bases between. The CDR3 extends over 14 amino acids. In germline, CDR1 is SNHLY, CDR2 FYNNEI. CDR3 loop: CASSVGRATYEQYF. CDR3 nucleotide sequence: TGTGCCAGCAGTGTGGGCAGGGCTACCTACGAGCAGTACTTC.

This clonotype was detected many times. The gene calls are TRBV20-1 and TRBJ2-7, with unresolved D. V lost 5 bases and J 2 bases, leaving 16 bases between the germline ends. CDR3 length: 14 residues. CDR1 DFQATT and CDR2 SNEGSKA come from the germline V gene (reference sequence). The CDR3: CSAAPQAWAYEQYF. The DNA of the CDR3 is TGCAGTGCTGCCCCGCAGGCTTGGGCCTACGAGCAGTACTTC.

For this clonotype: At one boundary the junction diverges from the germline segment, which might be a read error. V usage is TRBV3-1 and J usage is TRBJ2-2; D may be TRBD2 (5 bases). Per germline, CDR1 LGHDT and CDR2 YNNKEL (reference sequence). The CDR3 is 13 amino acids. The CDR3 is CATHWPNTGEPFF. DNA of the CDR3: TGTGCCACCCACTGGCCCAACACCGGGGAGCCGTTTTTT.

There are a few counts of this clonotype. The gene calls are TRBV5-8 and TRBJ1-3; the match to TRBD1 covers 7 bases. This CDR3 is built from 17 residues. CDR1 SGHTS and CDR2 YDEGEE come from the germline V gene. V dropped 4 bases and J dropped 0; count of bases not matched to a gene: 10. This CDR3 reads CASSRGQVFLSGNTIYF. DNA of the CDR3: TGTGCCAGCAGCAGAGGACAGGTTTTCCTCTCTGGAAACACCATATATTTT.

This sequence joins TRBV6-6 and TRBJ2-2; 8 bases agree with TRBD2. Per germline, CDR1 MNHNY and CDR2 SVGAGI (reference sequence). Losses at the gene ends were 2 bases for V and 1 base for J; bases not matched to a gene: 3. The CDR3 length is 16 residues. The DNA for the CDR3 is TGTGCCAGCAGTTACGGCCGGGGGGGGAACACCGGGGAGCTGTTTTTT. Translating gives CASSYGRGGNTGELFF.

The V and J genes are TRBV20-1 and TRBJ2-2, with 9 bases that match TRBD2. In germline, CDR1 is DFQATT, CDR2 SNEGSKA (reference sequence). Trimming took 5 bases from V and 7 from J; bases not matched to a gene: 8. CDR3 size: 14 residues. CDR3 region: CSASSGRSIGELFF. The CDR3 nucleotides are TGCAGTGCTTCGAGCGGGAGGAGCATCGGGGAGCTGTTTTTT.

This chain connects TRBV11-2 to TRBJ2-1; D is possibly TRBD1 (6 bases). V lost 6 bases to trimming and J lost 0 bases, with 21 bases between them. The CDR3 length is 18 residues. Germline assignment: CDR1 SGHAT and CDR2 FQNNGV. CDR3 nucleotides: TGTGCCAGCAGTCCCTTCGGCACAGGACAGAGCTCCTACAATGAGCAGTTCTTC. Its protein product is CASSPFGTGQSSYNEQFF.

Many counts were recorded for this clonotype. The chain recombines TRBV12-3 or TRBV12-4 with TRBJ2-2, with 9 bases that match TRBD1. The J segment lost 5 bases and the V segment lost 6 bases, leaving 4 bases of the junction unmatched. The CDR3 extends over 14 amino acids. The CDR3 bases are TGTGCCAGCAGACAGGGGGCGGGAACCGGGGAGCTGTTTTTT. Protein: CASRQGAGTGELFF.